The present entry profiles one T cell receptor (beta chain) with its context. The sample is drawn from a study of blood T cell repertoires in COVID-19. The overall study: The origin of the acute and convalescent COVID-19 samples was the United States, Italy and Spain.

The V gene's germline CDR1 is SGHKS and CDR2 YYEKEE (reference sequence). Trimming cost V 4 bases and J 0 bases, with 13 bases left between them. The CDR3 spans 16 residues. Original analysis: For nucleated cells, counts were estimated from reference gene primer amplification. The method was immunoSEQ multiplex PCR; TCRdb's version includes in-frame clones alone and lacks a portion of them. V and J calls and clone size are given by that table; D and trimming were obtained from the DNA. The sample consists of roughly 260,000 clones, about 80% of them appearing once. Living in 24 US areas, the participants were between roughly 18 and 95 years of age. Participants classified as exposed had met a COVID-19 case within 2 weeks before study entry.

The sequence derives from a woman aged 40 to 50 who had been exposed to COVID-19. The sequenced sample consisted of PBMCs or T cells enriched from blood (not recorded which). V usage is TRBV5-5 and J usage is TRBJ1-4, with D uncertain. In DNA form, the CDR3 reads TGTGCCAGCAGCATCTCGAGGGCTGCAACTAATGAAAAACTGTTTTTT. It specifies CASSISRAATNEKLFF.